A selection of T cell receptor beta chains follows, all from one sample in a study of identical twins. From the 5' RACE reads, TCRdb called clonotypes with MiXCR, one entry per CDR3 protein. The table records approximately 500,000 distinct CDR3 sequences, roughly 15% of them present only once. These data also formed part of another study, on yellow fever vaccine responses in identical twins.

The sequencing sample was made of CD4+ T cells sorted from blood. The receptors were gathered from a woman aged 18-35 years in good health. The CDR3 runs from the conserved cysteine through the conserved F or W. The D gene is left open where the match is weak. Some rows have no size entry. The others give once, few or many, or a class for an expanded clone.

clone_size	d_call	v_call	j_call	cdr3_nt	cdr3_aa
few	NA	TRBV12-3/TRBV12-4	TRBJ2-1	TGTGCCAGCAGTTTAAGGTTCAGGGAGGATGAGCAGTTCTTC	CASSLRFREDEQFF
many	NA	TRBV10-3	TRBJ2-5	TGTGCCATCAACCGACAGGTACAAGAGACCCAGTACTTC	CAINRQVQETQYF
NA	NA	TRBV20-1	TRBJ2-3	TGCAGTGCTAGTAATGCAGGGGGGCGGGATACGCAGTATTTT	CSASNAGGRDTQYF
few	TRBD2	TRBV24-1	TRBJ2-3	TGTGCCACCAGTTCGAGCGGGAGGCCGACAGATACGCAGTATTTT	CATSSSGRPTDTQYF
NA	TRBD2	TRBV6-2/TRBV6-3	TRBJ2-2	TGTGCCAGCAGTTCCGGGACTAGCGGGACCGGGGAGCTGTTTTTT	CASSSGTSGTGELFF
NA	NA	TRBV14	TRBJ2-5	TGTGCCAGCAGCCAAGATCGGAGGGCAGTCCTCCAAGAGACCCAGTACTTC	CASSQDRRAVLQETQYF
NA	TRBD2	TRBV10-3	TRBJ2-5	TGTGCCATCAGTGACCACGGGACTAACCAAGAGACCCAGTACTTC	CAISDHGTNQETQYF
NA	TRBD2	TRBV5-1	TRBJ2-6	TGCGCCAGCAGCTTGGAATGGGACTATACCCTCTCTGGGGCCAACGTCCTGACTTTC	CASSLEWDYTLSGANVLTF
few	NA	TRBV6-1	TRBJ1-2	TGTGCCAGCAGTCAAGGACCGGTCTATGGCTACACCTTC	CASSQGPVYGYTF
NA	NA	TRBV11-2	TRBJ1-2	TGTGCCAGCACTTATTCATCCGGGGGGCACTATGGCTACACCTTC	CASTYSSGGHYGYTF
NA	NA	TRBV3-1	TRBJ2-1	TGTGCCAGCAGCCTCATTTGGTGGGACACATACAATGAGCAGTTCTTC	CASSLIWWDTYNEQFF
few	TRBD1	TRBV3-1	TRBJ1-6	TGTGCCAGCAGCCAAAGAGCCCACGACAGGGCCTATAATTCACCCCTCCACTTT	CASSQRAHDRAYNSPLHF
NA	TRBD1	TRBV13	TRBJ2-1	TGTGCCAGCAGCCCCCCAGGGGGAGTCGGATACAATGAGCAGTTCTTC	CASSPPGGVGYNEQFF
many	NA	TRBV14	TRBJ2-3	TGTGCCAGCAGCCAGCGCGGCCTTTCAGATACGCAGTATTTT	CASSQRGLSDTQYF
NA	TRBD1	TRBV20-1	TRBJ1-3	TGCAGTGCTAGAGGGGACAGGGTCTTGCTCGGAAACACCATATATTTT	CSARGDRVLLGNTIYF
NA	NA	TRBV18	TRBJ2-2	TGTGCCAGCTCACCACCTGGACGGACGAACACCGGGGAGCTGTTTTTT	CASSPPGRTNTGELFF
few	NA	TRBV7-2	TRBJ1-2	TGTGCCAGCAGTCCCCGGACAGTTCCTAACTATGGCTACACCTTC	CASSPRTVPNYGYTF
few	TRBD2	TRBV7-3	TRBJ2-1	TGTGCCAGCAGCTTAATAGGGACTATCCCGACCAATGAGCAGTTCTTC	CASSLIGTIPTNEQFF
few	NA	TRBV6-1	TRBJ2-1	TGTGCCAGCACCTACGGGCCTAACTACAATGAGCAGTTCTTC	CASTYGPNYNEQFF
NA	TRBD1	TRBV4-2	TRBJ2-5	TGTGCCAGCAGCCAAATACAGGGGAATGTAGAGACCCAGTACTTC	CASSQIQGNVETQYF
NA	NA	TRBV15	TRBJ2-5	TGTGCCACCAGCATGGGACCACAAGAGACCCAGTACTTC	CATSMGPQETQYF
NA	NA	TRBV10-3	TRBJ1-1	TGTGCCATAGACAACGGCATCACTGAAGCTTTCTTT	CAIDNGITEAFF
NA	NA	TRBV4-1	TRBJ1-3	TGCGCCAGCAGCCAAGATTTGGGGATCTCTGGAAACACCATATATTTT	CASSQDLGISGNTIYF
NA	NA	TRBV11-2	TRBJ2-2	TGTGCCAGCAGCTCATTCACCTGGGGGGCATCATCGAACACCGGGGAGCTGTTTTTT	CASSSFTWGASSNTGELFF
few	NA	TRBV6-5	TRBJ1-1	TGTGCCAGCAGTTACACTCACCTGAACACTGAAGCTTTCTTT	CASSYTHLNTEAFF
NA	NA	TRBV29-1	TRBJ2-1	TGCAGCGTTGATGAGTTGAGTAGAGGAAATGAGCAGTTCTTC	CSVDELSRGNEQFF
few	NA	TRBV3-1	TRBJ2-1	TGTGCCAGCAGCCAAATTTCCGGGAACAATGAGCAGTTCTTC	CASSQISGNNEQFF
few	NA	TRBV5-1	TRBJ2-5	TGCGCCAGCAGCCCAGACAGTTTAGAGACCCAGTACTTC	CASSPDSLETQYF
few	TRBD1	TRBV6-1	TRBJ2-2	TGTGCCACCGGGACAGGGAACTCCGGGGAGCTGTTTTTT	CATGTGNSGELFF
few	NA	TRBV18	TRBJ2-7	TGTGCCAGCTCACGCCCGAACAGGGACGCGAGTGGCGAGCAGTACTTC	CASSRPNRDASGEQYF
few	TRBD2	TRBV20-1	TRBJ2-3	TGCAGTGCTAGTATTACTAGCGGGGGGGCCGATACGCAGTATTTT	CSASITSGGADTQYF
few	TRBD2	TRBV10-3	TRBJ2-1	TGTGCCATCAGTGAGACTAGCGGCAATGAGCAGTTCTTC	CAISETSGNEQFF
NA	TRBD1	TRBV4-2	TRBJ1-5	TGTGCCAGCAGCCAAGGGGGGACAGGGGATCGACGGCCCCAGCATTTT	CASSQGGTGDRRPQHF
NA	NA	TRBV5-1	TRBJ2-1	TGCGCCAGCAGCCAGGTTGGGGAATACAATGAGCAGTTCTTC	CASSQVGEYNEQFF
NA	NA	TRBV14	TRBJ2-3	TGTGCCAGCAGCCATACTTTAGATACGCAGTATTTT	CASSHTLDTQYF
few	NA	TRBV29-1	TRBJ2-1	TGCAGCGTTGCGGGACAGGGGACTAGCGGCCCCTACAATGAGCAGTTCTTC	CSVAGQGTSGPYNEQFF